Listed below are T cell receptor beta chains from one sample, sequenced in a study of T cell changes during pregnancy in multiple sclerosis. Only in-frame clones appear in the TCRdb table, and some are missing; sequencing was by immunoSEQ multiplex PCR. The sample shows approximately 44,000 clones, 90% to 95% of them seen only once. The source material was CD8+ T cells from peripheral blood mononuclear cells, sampled in the third trimester of pregnancy. These receptor sequences come from a female donor with multiple sclerosis, enrolled in a pregnancy study. Both conserved end residues are part of each CDR3. The D gene is left open where the match is weak. For some rows the clone size is stated as once, few or many, or as a class when expanded; others skip it.

clone_size	cdr3_length	v_call	d_call	j_call	cdr3_aa	cdr3_nt
.	17	TRBV7-3	TRBD2	TRBJ2-3	CASSLGWASGGADTQYF	TGTGCCAGCAGCTTAGGATGGGCTAGCGGGGGCGCAGATACGCAGTATTTT
.	15	TRBV27	TRBD2	TRBJ2-1	CASSPLAGGNNEQFF	TGTGCCAGCAGTCCCTTAGCGGGAGGTAACAATGAGCAGTTCTTC
.	13	TRBV2	.	TRBJ2-2	CASLVGGGGELFF	TGTGCCAGCTTGGTTGGTGGCGGCGGGGAGCTGTTTTTT
.	13	TRBV2	.	TRBJ1-2	CASSPPGFNGYTF	TGTGCCAGCAGTCCCCCGGGGTTTAATGGCTACACCTTC
.	13	TRBV5-1	.	TRBJ2-1	CASSLYTSNEQFF	TGCGCCAGCAGCTTGTACACATCCAATGAGCAGTTCTTC
.	17	TRBV2	TRBD2	TRBJ2-7	CASSDGAGGPRYYEQYF	TGTGCCAGCAGTGATGGAGCGGGGGGCCCGCGATACTACGAGCAGTACTTC
.	10	TRBV29-1	.	TRBJ1-1	CSVPGMSAFF	TGCAGCGTTCCCGGGATGTCAGCTTTCTTT
.	16	TRBV9	.	TRBJ2-4	CASSTGRNLAKNIQYF	TGTGCCAGCAGCACAGGACGGAACCTAGCCAAAAACATTCAGTACTTC
few	13	TRBV29-1	TRBD1	TRBJ2-1	CSAGTGEHNEQFF	TGCAGCGCGGGGACAGGGGAACACAATGAGCAGTTCTTC
.	13	TRBV6-1	.	TRBJ2-1	CASSEEWEDPQFF	TGTGCCAGCAGTGAAGAATGGGAGGACCCGCAGTTCTTC
.	14	TRBV9	.	TRBJ2-3	CASSVARNTDTQYF	TGTGCCAGCAGCGTAGCTAGGAATACAGATACGCAGTATTTT
.	16	TRBV28	.	TRBJ1-1	CASSLLEGFMNTEAFF	TGTGCCAGCAGTTTATTGGAGGGTTTCATGAACACTGAAGCTTTCTTT
.	13	TRBV2	TRBD2	TRBJ2-7	CARAPSGYHEQYF	TGTGCCAGAGCACCTAGCGGGTACCACGAGCAGTACTTC
once	12	TRBV30	.	TRBJ2-1	CAWSGKGIEQFF	TGTGCCTGGAGTGGAAAGGGGATAGAGCAGTTCTTC
.	15	TRBV7-8	.	TRBJ2-2	CASSLRSANTGELFF	TGTGCCAGCAGCCTTAGATCGGCGAACACCGGGGAGCTGTTTTTT
.	14	TRBV4-1	TRBD1	TRBJ2-3	CASSPGQGGDTQYF	TGCGCCAGCAGCCCGGGACAGGGAGGAGATACGCAGTATTTT
.	13	TRBV5-1	.	TRBJ2-3	CASIDTSTDTQYF	TGCGCCAGCATTGACACCTCCACAGATACGCAGTATTTT
.	11	TRBV6-6	.	TRBJ2-7	CASSVGDEQYF	TGTGCCAGCAGCGTAGGGGACGAGCAGTACTTC
few	16	TRBV7-9	TRBD2	TRBJ2-2	CASSPTSGRAAGELFF	TGTGCCAGCAGCCCGACTAGCGGGAGGGCCGCCGGGGAGCTGTTTTTT
.	14	TRBV10-3	.	TRBJ1-1	CAIKEWKVNTEAFF	TGTGCCATCAAGGAGTGGAAGGTAAACACTGAAGCTTTCTTT
.	14	TRBV28	.	TRBJ2-7	CASSSLQGLDEQYF	TGTGCCAGCAGTTCCCTCCAGGGGTTGGACGAGCAGTACTTC
.	15	TRBV7-9	TRBD1	TRBJ1-2	CASSPTGGKFDGYTF	TGTGCCAGCAGCCCTACAGGGGGTAAATTCGATGGCTACACCTTC
.	16	TRBV27	.	TRBJ2-6	CASSSTTSSGANVLTF	TGTGCCAGCAGTTCCACGACAAGCTCTGGGGCCAACGTCCTGACTTTC
.	12	TRBV28	.	TRBJ1-1	CASSSLGNEAFF	TGTGCCAGCAGTTCTTTGGGCAATGAAGCTTTCTTT
.	18	TRBV21-1	.	TRBJ2-5	CASSSCREGKPIKETQYF	TGTGCCAGCAGCAGTTGTCGGGAGGGCAAACCAATTAAAGAGACCCAGTACTTC
.	15	TRBV30	TRBD2	TRBJ2-1	CAWSGGGGRADEQFF	TGTGCCTGGAGTGGCGGGGGCGGGAGGGCCGATGAGCAGTTCTTC
once	14	TRBV14	.	TRBJ2-7	CASSQEKAGWEQYF	TGTGCCAGCAGCCAAGAAAAGGCAGGGTGGGAGCAGTACTTC
.	19	TRBV14	.	TRBJ1-1	CASSQVGTHFKGSITEAFF	TGTGCCAGCAGCCAAGTGGGGACACATTTCAAGGGGTCGATCACTGAAGCTTTCTTT
.	14	TRBV7-9	.	TRBJ1-1	CASSPPGGTTEAFF	TGTGCCAGCAGCCCCCCCGGGGGGACGACTGAAGCTTTCTTT
.	11	TRBV5-1	.	TRBJ2-1	CASTQGNEQFF	TGCGCCAGCACACAGGGAAATGAGCAGTTCTTC
.	13	TRBV6-5	TRBD2	TRBJ2-1	CASSSGSDNEQFF	TGTGCCAGCAGTAGCGGGAGCGACAATGAGCAGTTCTTC
.	12	TRBV6-5	.	TRBJ2-7	CASSYPRGEQYF	TGTGCCAGCAGTTACCCCCGAGGAGAGCAGTACTTC
.	14	TRBV9	TRBD2	TRBJ2-1	CASSVVLAGNEQFF	TGTGCCAGCAGCGTAGTCCTAGCGGGAAATGAGCAGTTCTTC
few	15	TRBV6-4	.	TRBJ1-4	CASRPSDGANEKLFF	TGTGCCAGCAGGCCTTCTGACGGAGCTAATGAAAAACTGTTTTTT
.	17	TRBV12-5	TRBD1	TRBJ1-4	CASGFGTGGADNEKLFF	TGTGCTAGTGGTTTCGGGACAGGGGGCGCAGATAATGAAAAACTGTTTTTT
.	15	TRBV27	.	TRBJ2-7	CASSLSAEYPYEQYF	TGTGCCAGCAGTTTATCGGCCGAATACCCCTACGAGCAGTACTTC
.	15	TRBV6-8	TRBD1	TRBJ2-1	CASRPQGSAYNEQFF	TGTGCCAGCAGGCCACAGGGGAGCGCCTACAATGAGCAGTTCTTC
once	15	TRBV7-6	.	TRBJ2-1	CASSLLQGSYNEQFF	TGTGCCAGCAGCTTACTACAGGGCTCCTACAATGAGCAGTTCTTC
.	14	TRBV15	.	TRBJ2-2	CATSRDRGGGELFF	TGTGCCACCAGCAGAGATCGAGGGGGCGGGGAGCTGTTTTTT
.	16	TRBV11-3	.	TRBJ2-2	CASSLGGTSNTGELFF	TGTGCCAGCAGCTTAGGGGGCACTTCGAACACCGGGGAGCTGTTTTTT
.	18	TRBV27	TRBD2	TRBJ2-1	CASSFGLAGVISYNEQFF	TGTGCCAGCAGTTTCGGACTAGCGGGAGTAATCTCCTACAATGAGCAGTTCTTC
.	16	TRBV4-3	TRBD2	TRBJ2-7	CASSQKLAGGTYEQYF	TGCGCCAGCAGCCAGAAACTAGCGGGGGGGACCTACGAGCAGTACTTC
.	15	TRBV7-9	TRBD1	TRBJ1-2	CASPKSEGTAHGYTF	TGTGCCAGCCCAAAATCTGAGGGGACAGCCCATGGCTACACCTTC
.	15	TRBV18	.	TRBJ2-7	CASSPPGPRNYEQYF	TGTGCCAGCTCACCTCCAGGCCCTCGGAACTACGAGCAGTACTTC
.	12	TRBV5-5	.	TRBJ1-1	CASSLLGAEAFF	TGTGCCAGCAGCTTGCTGGGGGCAGAAGCTTTCTTT
.	16	TRBV7-7	TRBD1	TRBJ2-5	CASSSPGQGVRETQYF	TGTGCCAGCAGCTCCCCGGGACAGGGGGTGAGAGAGACCCAGTACTTC